This T cell receptor (beta chain) was sequenced during a study of a mutant IDH1 vaccine in newly diagnosed glioma (dated by TCRdb to the early 2020s). In terms of the full investigation: Patients received eight vaccinations in weeks 1, 3, 5, 7, 11, 15, 19 and 23, corresponding to visits V03 through V10. Vaccination was initiated 4-6 weeks after radiotherapy alone, or concurrently with temozolomide cycles in the chemotherapy-containing groups. The approximately 33 treated patients were approximately 60% male and around 40% female, with a mean age of around 40 years. Prior to enrollment, standard therapy consisting of radiotherapy alone, temozolomide alone, or radiochemotherapy with temozolomide had been administered to patients, with the combination being received by most patients. Peripheral blood samples were drawn at six visits, namely V03 (baseline), V05, V07, V10, V12 and V13. Longitudinal TCRB deep sequencing was done for roughly 23 treated patients, wherever samples were available for exploratory analyses. The study at large found these results: Immune responses induced by the vaccine were seen in 90% to 95% of patients across multiple MHC alleles. PBMC samples for TCRB deep sequencing were selected based on availability. According to the authors, sample limitations meant that analyses of patient blood samples could not be reproduced. Changes in the top peripheral T cell clonotypes picked up by TCRB sequencing did not appear to be linked to pseudoprogression.

V is pared back by 4 bases and J by 3 bases, with 10 bases lying between the germline termini. The CDR3 starts with the cysteine, ends with the phenylalanine, and has 13 residues. The read is trimmed to its CDR3 DNA, 39 bases read in frame from base 1. CDR1 and CDR2 are read off the germline V gene as SNHLY and FYNNEI. Taken with the paper, the label for time point translates to: week 11, during vaccination. Each vaccine dose was 300 ug of a 20-mer mutant IDH1 peptide in Montanide, given subcutaneously with topical imiquimod. All donors had newly diagnosed IDH1-mutant astrocytomas of WHO grade 3 or 4 that showed loss of nuclear ATRX. The samples were drawn from NOA16, a multicentre, single-arm, open-label phase I trial in Germany that tested a mutant IDH1 peptide vaccine in humans for the first time. Genomic DNA for TCRB sequencing was isolated from EDTA blood with the DNeasy Blood and Tissue Kit.

Of note for this clone: Its recognized antigen is unknown. Per-base quality was not reported, and no clone a single base away is much larger than it.

The library came from the immunoSEQ multiplex PCR assay. Following the manufacturer's protocol, the hsTCRB Kit was used to amplify rearranged TCR beta chain sequences. Sequencing of TCRB libraries was carried out on an Illumina MiSeq. The source study handled its data this way. Demultiplexing, trimming and gene mapping were performed with the kit vendor's proprietary platform. TCRdb took over this immuneACCESS table, retaining in-frame rearrangements with V and J assigned. Such tables are incomplete; in checked studies, under half of the missing clones stem from an unresolved V gene, and the remainder is unexplained. V, J and clone size reflect that table, while D and trimming were determined from the DNA. This sample holds about 21,000 clones; about 90% were observed only once. The ten largest make up approximately 5.1% of the sample.

Recombination joined TRBV2 with TRBJ2-7; there is no confident call for the D gene. Material: PBMCs, obtained from a glioma patient whose treatment included an IDH1 peptide vaccine. The sequence was obtained from a woman between 40 and 55 years old with glioma. The CDR3 loop reads CASSVRQIYEQYF. The nucleotides read TGTGCCAGCAGTGTGCGGCAGATCTACGAGCAGTACTTC.